The clone carrying this TCR beta chain has ten or more counts. Its antigen is as yet unknown. Sorting that relied on CD45RO/CCR7/CD25/CD127/CD95/CD27 yielded CD4+ naive, central memory, regulatory and stem cell-like memory cells. The entry originates in a study of beta chain features in type 1 diabetes. The study, taken as a whole, reports: For cells with high TCR expression, cDNA sequencing could yield over-representation. Fewer insertions but more deletions were seen at VDJ junctions in type 1 diabetes patients. Patients with Type 1 diabetes showed moderately but significantly shorter TCRB CDR3s in all four CD4+ subsets.

cDNA synthesis used the whole RNA isolate, giving expressed TCRB sequences. Profiling relied on immunoSEQ multiplex PCR, and the TCRdb table lists in-frame clones only, not all of them. The table includes under 350,000 clones, roughly 8% detected once. CDR3 length: 15 residues. Trimming took 5 bases from V and 5 from J; bases not matched to a gene: 9. The germline V gene encodes CDR1 MNHNY and CDR2 SVGAGI (reference sequence). The sequenced material came from central memory CD4+ T cells from blood. The V call is TRBV6-6, the J call TRBJ2-1; 7 nucleotides line up with TRBD1. The TCR originated in a woman between 18 and 29 years old in good health. The CDR3 reads CASSVSGTANNEQFF. The CDR3 DNA reads TGTGCCAGCAGTGTGTCCGGGACAGCCAACAATGAGCAGTTCTTC.